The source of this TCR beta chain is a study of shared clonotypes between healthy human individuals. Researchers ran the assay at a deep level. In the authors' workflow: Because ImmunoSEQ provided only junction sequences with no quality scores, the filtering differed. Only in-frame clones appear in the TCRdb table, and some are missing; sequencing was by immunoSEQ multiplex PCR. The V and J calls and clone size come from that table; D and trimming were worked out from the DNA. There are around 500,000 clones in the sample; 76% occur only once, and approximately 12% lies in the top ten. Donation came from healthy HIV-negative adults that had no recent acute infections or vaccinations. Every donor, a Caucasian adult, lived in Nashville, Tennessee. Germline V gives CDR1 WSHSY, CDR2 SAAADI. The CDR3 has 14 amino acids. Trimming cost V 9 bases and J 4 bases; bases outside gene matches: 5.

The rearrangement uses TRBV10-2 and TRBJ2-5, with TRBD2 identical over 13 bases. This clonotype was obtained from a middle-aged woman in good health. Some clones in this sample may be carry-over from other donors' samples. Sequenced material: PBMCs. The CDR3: CASRLAGGSETQYF. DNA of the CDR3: TGCGCCAGTAGACTAGCGGGAGGATCAGAGACCCAGTACTTC.